These T cell receptor beta chains were read from a single sample in a study of CD8 T cells in Susac syndrome. TCRdb processed the immunoSEQ multiplex PCR reads anew with MiXCR; each CDR3 protein has one entry. The table records 350,000 to 550,000 distinct CDR3 sequences, approximately 85% of them present only once. Sequencing was done on a sample of CD8+ T cells from PBMCs. The receptors stem from a human donor with multiple sclerosis. CDR3s include the opening cysteine and the closing phenylalanine or tryptophan. A D gene is named only where the DNA matches it firmly. The size field is filled for only some rows; it gives once, few, many or a size class.

J: TRBJ2-5
size: NA
D: NA
V: TRBV7-9
DNA: TGTGCCAGCAGCTTAGCCTGGCAGGTTGGAGAGACCCAGTACTTC
CDR3: CASSLAWQVGETQYF

J: TRBJ2-7
size: NA
D: NA
V: TRBV3-1
DNA: TGTGCCAGCAGCCAATTTCGGGGCTACGAGCAGTACTTC
CDR3: CASSQFRGYEQYF

J: TRBJ2-7
size: NA
D: TRBD2
V: TRBV28
DNA: TGTGCCAGCACTAGCGGGGACTACGAGCAGTACTTC
CDR3: CASTSGDYEQYF

J: TRBJ2-7
size: NA
D: NA
V: TRBV29-1
DNA: TGCAGCGCCCGGGACGGTAACTACGAGCAGTACTTC
CDR3: CSARDGNYEQYF

J: TRBJ2-3
size: NA
D: TRBD1
V: TRBV2
DNA: TGTGCCAGCAGCGCCGGGACAGGGGCTAGAGATACGCAGTATTTT
CDR3: CASSAGTGARDTQYF

J: TRBJ2-7
size: once
D: NA
V: TRBV14
DNA: TGTGCCAGCAGCCCCGTGGGGAACTTACCCTACGAGCAGTACTTC
CDR3: CASSPVGNLPYEQYF

J: TRBJ2-7
size: NA
D: TRBD1
V: TRBV30
DNA: TGTGCCTGGAGTAGGGACAGGACGTACGAGCAGTACTTC
CDR3: CAWSRDRTYEQYF

J: TRBJ1-1
size: NA
D: NA
V: TRBV9
DNA: TGTGCCAGCAGCGACAGTACAGGGTTCAACACTGAAGCTTTCTTT
CDR3: CASSDSTGFNTEAFF

J: TRBJ1-1
size: NA
D: TRBD1
V: TRBV29-1
DNA: TGCAGCGTGGGACAGGGGCTTGGGAACACTGAAGCTTTCTTT
CDR3: CSVGQGLGNTEAFF

J: TRBJ1-6
size: NA
D: NA
V: TRBV2
DNA: TGTGCCAGCAGTCTAGCGGACTTTCCACCCCTCCACTTT
CDR3: CASSLADFPPLHF

J: TRBJ1-2
size: NA
D: NA
V: TRBV3-1
DNA: TGTGCCAGCAGCCGAATACGACAGTCTAACTATGGCTACACCTTC
CDR3: CASSRIRQSNYGYTF

J: TRBJ1-2
size: NA
D: NA
V: TRBV27
DNA: TGTGCCAGTTCGAATGGGTATTCATATGGCTACACCTTC
CDR3: CASSNGYSYGYTF

J: TRBJ2-2
size: NA
D: TRBD2
V: TRBV6-1
DNA: TGTGCCAGCAGACTAGCGGGGGACACCGGGGAGCTGTTTTTT
CDR3: CASRLAGDTGELFF

J: TRBJ1-2
size: NA
D: TRBD1
V: TRBV27
DNA: TGTGCCAGCAGTCCGACAGGGGCACACTATGGCTACACCTTC
CDR3: CASSPTGAHYGYTF

J: TRBJ2-1
size: NA
D: NA
V: TRBV6-1
DNA: TGTGCCAGCAGTGACGGGCGTCAGGGAACCCATGAGCAGTTCTTC
CDR3: CASSDGRQGTHEQFF

J: TRBJ2-7
size: NA
D: NA
V: TRBV30
DNA: TGTGCCTGGAGTGTAAAGGACTACGAGCAGTACTTC
CDR3: CAWSVKDYEQYF

J: TRBJ2-1
size: NA
D: NA
V: TRBV6-1
DNA: TGTGCCCTTGGGGGGGCGGGAGCCGGGTACAATGAGCAGTTCTTC
CDR3: CALGGAGAGYNEQFF

J: TRBJ2-7
size: NA
D: TRBD2
V: TRBV20-1
DNA: TGCAGTGCTAGAGTCTTGACCACGGGAGGTCTCTACGAGCAGTACTTC
CDR3: CSARVLTTGGLYEQYF

J: TRBJ1-5
size: NA
D: NA
V: TRBV6-5
DNA: TGTGCCAGCAGTTACCGGGGGGTCCAGCCCCAGCATTTT
CDR3: CASSYRGVQPQHF

J: TRBJ2-7
size: NA
D: NA
V: TRBV12-3/TRBV12-4
DNA: TGTGCCAGCAGACATACAGGTCCCCCTTACGAGCAGTACTTC
CDR3: CASRHTGPPYEQYF

J: TRBJ1-5
size: NA
D: NA
V: TRBV28
DNA: TGTGCCAGCAGTGGGACGTATAGCAATCAGCCCCAGCATTTT
CDR3: CASSGTYSNQPQHF

J: TRBJ2-7
size: NA
D: NA
V: TRBV2
DNA: TGTGCCAGCACCGCGACTTCCTACGAGCAGTACTTC
CDR3: CASTATSYEQYF

J: TRBJ1-2
size: NA
D: TRBD1
V: TRBV12-3/TRBV12-4
DNA: TGTGCCAGCAGTGTACAGGGGAGTGACTATGGCTACACCTTC
CDR3: CASSVQGSDYGYTF

J: TRBJ1-2
size: NA
D: NA
V: TRBV13
DNA: TGTGCCAGCAGCTCTGGACTCAGAGCCATCTATGGCTACACCTTC
CDR3: CASSSGLRAIYGYTF

J: TRBJ2-1
size: once
D: TRBD1
V: TRBV4-1
DNA: TGCGCCAGCAGCCAAGGTCCGGGACAGGGAATTTACAATGAGCAGTTCTTC
CDR3: CASSQGPGQGIYNEQFF

J: TRBJ2-7
size: few
D: TRBD1
V: TRBV27
DNA: TGTGCCAGCAGTGAAGCAGGGGGCTACGAGCAGTACTTC
CDR3: CASSEAGGYEQYF

J: TRBJ2-7
size: NA
D: NA
V: TRBV27
DNA: TGTGCCAGCAGTTTAGACGGATTTAGCTACGAGCAGTACTTC
CDR3: CASSLDGFSYEQYF

J: TRBJ2-6
size: NA
D: TRBD2
V: TRBV2
DNA: TGTGCCACCGTGACTAGCGGGAGATCAGGGGCCAACGTCCTGACTTTC
CDR3: CATVTSGRSGANVLTF

J: TRBJ2-1
size: NA
D: NA
V: TRBV11-3
DNA: TGTGCCAGCAGCTCCCCACACGGCAGAGATGAGCAGTTCTTC
CDR3: CASSSPHGRDEQFF

J: TRBJ2-1
size: NA
D: TRBD2
V: TRBV7-9
DNA: TGTGCCAGCAGCTTAGCCGATAGCGGGGGGACCAATGAGCAGTTCTTC
CDR3: CASSLADSGGTNEQFF

J: TRBJ2-1
size: few
D: NA
V: TRBV7-6
DNA: TGTGCCAGCAGCTTAGAGGCAGCCTCCTACAATGAGCAGTTCTTC
CDR3: CASSLEAASYNEQFF

J: TRBJ2-7
size: NA
D: NA
V: TRBV7-8
DNA: TGTGCCAGCAGCTCCGCCATTTCGGGTGTGGGGGTCTACGAGCAGTACTTC
CDR3: CASSSAISGVGVYEQYF

J: TRBJ2-5
size: NA
D: TRBD1
V: TRBV6-6
DNA: TGTGCCAGCAATTTTGGGACAGGGGCGAAAGAAGAGACCCAGTACTTC
CDR3: CASNFGTGAKEETQYF

J: TRBJ1-2
size: NA
D: TRBD1
V: TRBV23-1
DNA: TGCGCCAGCGGTCAGACAGGGCCTTATGGCTACACCTTC
CDR3: CASGQTGPYGYTF

J: TRBJ1-1
size: NA
D: NA
V: TRBV4-1
DNA: TGCGCCAGCAGCCAGGGGGCGGTGAACACTGAAGCTTTCTTT
CDR3: CASSQGAVNTEAFF

J: TRBJ1-1
size: NA
D: NA
V: TRBV3-1
DNA: TGTGCCAGCAGCCAAGATCTAACGGGGAGCAGAAGGGACACTGAAGCTTTCTTT
CDR3: CASSQDLTGSRRDTEAFF

J: TRBJ1-1
size: NA
D: NA
V: TRBV4-1
DNA: TGCGCCAGCAGCCAAGATGAGGCAGCGAACACTGAAGCTTTCTTT
CDR3: CASSQDEAANTEAFF

J: TRBJ1-1
size: NA
D: NA
V: TRBV10-3
DNA: TGTGCCATCACTGCCGGGGAAACTGAAGCTTTCTTT
CDR3: CAITAGETEAFF

J: TRBJ2-1
size: few
D: NA
V: TRBV5-6
DNA: TGTGCCAGCAATCCGGGGGCGCGAGTCTACAATGAGCAGTTCTTC
CDR3: CASNPGARVYNEQFF

J: TRBJ1-6
size: once
D: NA
V: TRBV20-1
DNA: TGCAGTGCTAGAGAGGACGGGGGTGCTTCGGGAGTCAATTCACCCCTCCACTTT
CDR3: CSAREDGGASGVNSPLHF

J: TRBJ2-7
size: NA
D: TRBD1
V: TRBV20-1
DNA: TGCAGTGCTAGAGCCCTGGACAGGAACTCCTACGAGCAGTACTTC
CDR3: CSARALDRNSYEQYF

J: TRBJ1-2
size: NA
D: NA
V: TRBV23-1
DNA: TGCGCCGTAGGCTGGCGGGCCCATGGCTACACCTTC
CDR3: CAVGWRAHGYTF

J: TRBJ1-1
size: NA
D: NA
V: TRBV5-1
DNA: TGCGCCAGCAAGGTGTCGGTGAACACTGAAGCTTTCTTT
CDR3: CASKVSVNTEAFF

J: TRBJ1-3
size: NA
D: TRBD1
V: TRBV2
DNA: TGTGCCAGCAAAGAGCAGGGGGGGATGACTGGAAACACCATATATTTT
CDR3: CASKEQGGMTGNTIYF

J: TRBJ1-6
size: NA
D: NA
V: TRBV15
DNA: TGTGCCACCAGCAGAGATCTCCGGGGGGTGTGGACACCCCTCCACTTT
CDR3: CATSRDLRGVWTPLHF

J: TRBJ2-1
size: NA
D: NA
V: TRBV6-4
DNA: TGTGCCAGCAGTGCCCTGCTTTCAAATGAGCAGTTCTTC
CDR3: CASSALLSNEQFF

J: TRBJ2-3
size: NA
D: NA
V: TRBV6-5
DNA: TGTGCCAGCAGTAAGACAGTAACAGATACGCAGTATTTT
CDR3: CASSKTVTDTQYF